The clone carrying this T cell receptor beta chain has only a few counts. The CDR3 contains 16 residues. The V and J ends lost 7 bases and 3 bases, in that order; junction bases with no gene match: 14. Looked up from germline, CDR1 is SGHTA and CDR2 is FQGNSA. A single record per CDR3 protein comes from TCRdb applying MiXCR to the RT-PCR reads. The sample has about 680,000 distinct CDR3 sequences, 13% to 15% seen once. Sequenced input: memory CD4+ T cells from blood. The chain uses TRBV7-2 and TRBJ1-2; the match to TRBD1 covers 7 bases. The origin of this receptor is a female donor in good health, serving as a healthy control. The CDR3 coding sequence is TGTGCCAGCACTCTGAACAGGGGTTTAACTTACTATGGCTACACCTTC. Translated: CASTLNRGLTYYGYTF.